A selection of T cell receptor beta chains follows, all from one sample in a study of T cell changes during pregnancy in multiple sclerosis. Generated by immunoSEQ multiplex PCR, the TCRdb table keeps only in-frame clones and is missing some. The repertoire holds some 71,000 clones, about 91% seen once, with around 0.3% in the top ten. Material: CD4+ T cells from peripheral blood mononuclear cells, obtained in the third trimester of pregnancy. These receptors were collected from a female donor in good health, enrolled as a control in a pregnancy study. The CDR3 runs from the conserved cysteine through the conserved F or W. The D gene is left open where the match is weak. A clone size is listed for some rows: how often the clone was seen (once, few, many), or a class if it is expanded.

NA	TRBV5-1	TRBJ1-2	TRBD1	CASSPGQGYNGYTF	TGCGCCAGCAGCCCGGGACAGGGGTACAATGGCTACACCTTC
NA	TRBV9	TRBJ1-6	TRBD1	CASSVDPGQGGSPLHF	TGTGCCAGCAGCGTCGACCCGGGACAGGGCGGGTCACCCCTCCACTTT
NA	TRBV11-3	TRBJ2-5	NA	CASSHMTRVETQYF	TGTGCCAGCAGTCATATGACCAGGGTAGAGACCCAGTACTTC
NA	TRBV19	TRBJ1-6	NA	CASRPEGGGISPLHF	TGTGCCAGTAGGCCCGAGGGAGGAGGGATATCACCCCTCCACTTT
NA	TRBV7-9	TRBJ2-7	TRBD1	CASIGRTGPTYEQYF	TGTGCCAGCATCGGACGGACAGGACCTACCTACGAGCAGTACTTC
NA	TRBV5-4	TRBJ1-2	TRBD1	CASSPLPPGQDHYGYTF	TGTGCCAGCAGCCCCCTACCCCCGGGACAGGACCACTATGGCTACACCTTC
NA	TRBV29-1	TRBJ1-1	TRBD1	CSVGDSGQGGTEAFF	TGCAGCGTTGGGGACTCGGGACAGGGAGGCACTGAAGCTTTCTTT
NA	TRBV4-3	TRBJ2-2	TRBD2	CASSQGGTSGMGELFF	TGCGCCAGCAGCCAAGGGGGGACTAGCGGTATGGGGGAGCTGTTTTTT
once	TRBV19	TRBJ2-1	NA	CASTSIGAVEDNEQFF	TGTGCCAGTACGTCAATAGGGGCTGTCGAAGACAATGAGCAGTTCTTC
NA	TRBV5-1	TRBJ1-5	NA	CASSLGQSNQPQHF	TGCGCCAGCAGCCTGGGACAAAGCAATCAGCCCCAGCATTTT
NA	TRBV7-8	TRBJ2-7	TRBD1	CASSSRDRGFYEQYF	TGTGCCAGCAGCTCCCGGGACAGGGGCTTCTACGAGCAGTACTTC
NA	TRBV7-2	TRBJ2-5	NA	CASSPQGETQYF	TGTGCCAGCAGCCCCCAGGGGGAGACCCAGTACTTC
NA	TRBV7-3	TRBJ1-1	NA	CASSFSGVYTEAFF	TGTGCCAGCAGCTTTAGCGGAGTGTACACTGAAGCTTTCTTT
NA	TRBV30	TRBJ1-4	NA	CAWSPPGEGRDLFF	TGTGCCTGGAGTCCACCAGGGGAGGGGAGGGATCTGTTTTTT
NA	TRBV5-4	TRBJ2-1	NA	CASSSTLKRGINNEQFF	TGTGCCAGCAGCTCGACCTTAAAACGGGGAATCAACAATGAGCAGTTCTTC
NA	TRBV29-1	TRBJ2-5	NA	CSVAGDGETQYF	TGCAGCGTCGCAGGGGACGGAGAGACCCAGTACTTC
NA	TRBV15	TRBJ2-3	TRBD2	CATSRALSGGVPDTQYF	TGTGCCACCAGCAGAGCCCTTAGCGGGGGGGTCCCAGATACGCAGTATTTT
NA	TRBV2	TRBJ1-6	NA	CASLSGVDNSPLHF	TGTGCCAGCCTGTCGGGGGTTGATAATTCACCCCTCCACTTT
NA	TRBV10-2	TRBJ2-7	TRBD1	CASRKGAGDYEQYF	TGCGCCAGCCGAAAGGGGGCAGGGGACTACGAGCAGTACTTC
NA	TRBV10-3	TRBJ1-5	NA	CAISDSGGNQPQHF	TGTGCCATCAGTGACTCAGGGGGCAATCAGCCCCAGCATTTT
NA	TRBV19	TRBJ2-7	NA	CASSMVRGYEQYF	TGTGCCAGTAGTATGGTCAGGGGCTACGAGCAGTACTTC
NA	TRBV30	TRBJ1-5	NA	CAWTTGSGQPQHF	TGTGCCTGGACAACAGGGAGCGGTCAGCCCCAGCATTTT
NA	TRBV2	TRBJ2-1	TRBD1	CASSTLGQDFREQFF	TGTGCCAGCAGCACATTGGGACAGGATTTTCGCGAGCAGTTCTTC
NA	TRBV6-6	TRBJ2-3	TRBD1	CASSWDRGDTDTQYF	TGTGCCAGCAGTTGGGACAGGGGTGACACAGATACGCAGTATTTT
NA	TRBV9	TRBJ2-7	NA	CASRLQNRNYEQYF	TGTGCCAGCAGACTACAGAACAGGAACTACGAGCAGTACTTC
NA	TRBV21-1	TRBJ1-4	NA	CASSSRGNEKLFF	TGTGCCAGCAGCAGCCGGGGTAATGAAAAACTGTTTTTT
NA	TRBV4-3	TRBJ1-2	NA	CASSQDFSGNGYTF	TGCGCCAGCAGCCAAGATTTCTCAGGGAATGGCTACACCTTC
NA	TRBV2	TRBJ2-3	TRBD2	CASSMQRGGSDTQYF	TGTGCCAGCAGTATGCAGCGGGGGGGCTCAGATACGCAGTATTTT
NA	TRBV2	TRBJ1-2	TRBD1	CASSDRGKSYGYTF	TGTGCCAGCAGTGACAGGGGGAAGTCCTATGGCTACACCTTC
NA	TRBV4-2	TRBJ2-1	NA	CASSQEYGGPSYNEQFF	TGTGCCAGCAGCCAAGAATACGGGGGTCCTTCCTACAATGAGCAGTTCTTC
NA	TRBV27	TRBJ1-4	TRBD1	CASSSSGTGWSPNEKLFF	TGTGCCAGCAGTTCCTCCGGGACAGGGTGGTCTCCGAATGAAAAACTGTTTTTT
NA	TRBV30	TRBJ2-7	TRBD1	CAWTGDREGEQYF	TGTGCCTGGACCGGGGACAGGGAAGGCGAGCAGTACTTC